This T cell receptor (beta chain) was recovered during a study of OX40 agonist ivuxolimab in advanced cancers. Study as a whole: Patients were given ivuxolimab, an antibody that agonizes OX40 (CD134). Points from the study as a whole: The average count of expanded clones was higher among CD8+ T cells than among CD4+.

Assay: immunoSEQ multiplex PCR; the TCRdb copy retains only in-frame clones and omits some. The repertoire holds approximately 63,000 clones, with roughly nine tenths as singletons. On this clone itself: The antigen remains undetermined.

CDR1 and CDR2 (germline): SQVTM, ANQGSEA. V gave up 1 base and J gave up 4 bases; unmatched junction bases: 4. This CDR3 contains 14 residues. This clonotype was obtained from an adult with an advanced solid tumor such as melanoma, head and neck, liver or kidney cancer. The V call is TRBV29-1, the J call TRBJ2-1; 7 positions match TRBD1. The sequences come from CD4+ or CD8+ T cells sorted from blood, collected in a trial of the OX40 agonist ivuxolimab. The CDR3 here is CSVEGDSPYNEQFF. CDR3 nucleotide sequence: TGCAGCGTTGAAGGGGACAGCCCTTACAATGAGCAGTTCTTC.